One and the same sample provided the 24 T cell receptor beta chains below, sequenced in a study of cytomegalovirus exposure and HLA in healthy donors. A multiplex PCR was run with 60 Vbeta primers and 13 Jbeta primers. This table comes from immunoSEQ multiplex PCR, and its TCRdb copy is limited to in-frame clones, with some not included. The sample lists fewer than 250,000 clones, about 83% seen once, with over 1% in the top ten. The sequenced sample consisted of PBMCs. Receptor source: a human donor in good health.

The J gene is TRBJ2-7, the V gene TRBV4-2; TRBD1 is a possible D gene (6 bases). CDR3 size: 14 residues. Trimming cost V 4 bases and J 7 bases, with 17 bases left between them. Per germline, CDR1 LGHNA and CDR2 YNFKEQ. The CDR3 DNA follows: TGTGCCAGCAGCCGGCCCGGGACACTGGGGGAGCAGTACTTC. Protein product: CASSRPGTLGEQYF.

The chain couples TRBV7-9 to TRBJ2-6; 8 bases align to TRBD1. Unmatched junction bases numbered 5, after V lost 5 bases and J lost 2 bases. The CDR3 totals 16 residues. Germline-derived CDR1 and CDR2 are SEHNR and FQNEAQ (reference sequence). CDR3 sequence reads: CASSRRTGTGANVLTF. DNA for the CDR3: TGTGCCAGCAGCCGAAGGACAGGGACTGGGGCCAACGTCCTGACTTTC.

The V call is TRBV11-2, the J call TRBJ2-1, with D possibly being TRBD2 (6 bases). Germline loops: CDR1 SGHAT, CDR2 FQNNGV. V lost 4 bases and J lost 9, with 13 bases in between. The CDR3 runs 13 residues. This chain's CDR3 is CASSSMGGPEQFF. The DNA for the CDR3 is TGTGCCAGCAGCTCCATGGGGGGTCCTGAGCAGTTCTTC.

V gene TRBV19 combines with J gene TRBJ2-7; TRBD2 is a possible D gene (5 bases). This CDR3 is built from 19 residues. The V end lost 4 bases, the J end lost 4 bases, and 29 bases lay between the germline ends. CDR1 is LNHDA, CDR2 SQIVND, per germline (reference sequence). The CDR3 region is CASSKREQVGGPRVYEQYF. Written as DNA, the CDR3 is TGTGCCAGTAGTAAAAGGGAGCAGGTTGGCGGCCCCCGCGTATACGAGCAGTACTTC.

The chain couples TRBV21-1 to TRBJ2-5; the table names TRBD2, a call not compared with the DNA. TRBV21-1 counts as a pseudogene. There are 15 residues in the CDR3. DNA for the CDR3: TGTGCCAGCAGCAAAGTGAGATGGTCGACTGAGACCCAGTACTTC. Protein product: CASSKVRWSTETQYF.

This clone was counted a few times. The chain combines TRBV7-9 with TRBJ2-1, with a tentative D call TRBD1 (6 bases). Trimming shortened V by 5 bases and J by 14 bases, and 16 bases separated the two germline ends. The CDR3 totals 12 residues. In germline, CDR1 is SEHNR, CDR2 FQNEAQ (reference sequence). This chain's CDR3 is CASSVDSPAEFF. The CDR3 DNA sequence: TGTGCCAGCAGCGTGGACAGTCCCGCAGAGTTCTTC. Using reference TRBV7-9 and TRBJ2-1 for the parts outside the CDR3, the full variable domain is DTGVSQNPRHKITKRGQNVTFRCDPISEHNRLYWYRQTLGQGPEFLTYFQNEAQLEKSRLLSDRFSAERPKGSFSTLEIQRTEQGDSAMYLCASSVDSPAEFFGPGTRLTVL.

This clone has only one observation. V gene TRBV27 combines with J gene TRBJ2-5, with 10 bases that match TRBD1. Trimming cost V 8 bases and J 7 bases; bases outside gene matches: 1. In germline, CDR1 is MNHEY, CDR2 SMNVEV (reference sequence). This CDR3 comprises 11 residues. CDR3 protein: CASWDRGTQYF. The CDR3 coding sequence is TGTGCCAGCTGGGACAGGGGGACCCAGTACTTC.

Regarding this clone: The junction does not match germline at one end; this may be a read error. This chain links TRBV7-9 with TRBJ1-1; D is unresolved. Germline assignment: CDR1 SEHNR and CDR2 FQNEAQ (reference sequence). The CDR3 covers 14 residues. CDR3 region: CSSSFDQTGTEAFF. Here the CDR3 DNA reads TGTTCCAGCAGCTTTGACCAGACTGGCACTGAAGCTTTCTTT.

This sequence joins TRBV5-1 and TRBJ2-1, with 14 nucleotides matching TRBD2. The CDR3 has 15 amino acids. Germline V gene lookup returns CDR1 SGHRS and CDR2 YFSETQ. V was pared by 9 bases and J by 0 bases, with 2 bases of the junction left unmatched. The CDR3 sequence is CATGTSGSSYNEQFF. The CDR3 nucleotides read TGCGCCACGGGGACTAGCGGGAGCTCCTACAATGAGCAGTTCTTC.

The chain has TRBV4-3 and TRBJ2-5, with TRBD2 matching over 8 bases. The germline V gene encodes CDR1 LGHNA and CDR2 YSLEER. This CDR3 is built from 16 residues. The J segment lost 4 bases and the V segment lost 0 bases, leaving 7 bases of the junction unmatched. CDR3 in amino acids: CASSQDPGGERETQYF. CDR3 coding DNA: TGCGCCAGCAGCCAAGACCCGGGGGGGGAGAGAGAGACCCAGTACTTC.

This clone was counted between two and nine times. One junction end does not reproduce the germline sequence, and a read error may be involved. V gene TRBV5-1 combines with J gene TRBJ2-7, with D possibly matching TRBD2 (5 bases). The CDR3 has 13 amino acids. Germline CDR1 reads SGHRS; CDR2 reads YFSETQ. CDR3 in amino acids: CASSLGPQRELRF. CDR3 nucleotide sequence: TGCGCCAGCAGCTTAGGGCCCCAACGGGAACTACGATTC.

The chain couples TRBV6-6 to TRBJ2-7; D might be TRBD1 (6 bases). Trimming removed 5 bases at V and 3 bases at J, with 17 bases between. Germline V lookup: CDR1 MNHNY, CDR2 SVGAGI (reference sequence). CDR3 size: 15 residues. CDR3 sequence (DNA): TGTGCCAGCAGTAACCCACCGGGACACCTCTACGAGCAGTACTTC. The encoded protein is CASSNPPGHLYEQYF.

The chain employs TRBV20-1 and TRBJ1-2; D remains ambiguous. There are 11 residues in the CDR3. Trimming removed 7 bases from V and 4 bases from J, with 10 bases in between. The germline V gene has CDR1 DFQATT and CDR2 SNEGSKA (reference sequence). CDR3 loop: CSGASSYGYTF. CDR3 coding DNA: TGCAGTGGGGCCTCGTCCTATGGCTACACCTTC.

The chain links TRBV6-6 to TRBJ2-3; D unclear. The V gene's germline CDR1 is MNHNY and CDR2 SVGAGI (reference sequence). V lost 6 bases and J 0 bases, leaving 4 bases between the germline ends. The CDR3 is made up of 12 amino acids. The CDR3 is CASRESTDTQYF. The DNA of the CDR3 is TGTGCCAGCAGGGAGAGCACAGATACGCAGTATTTT.

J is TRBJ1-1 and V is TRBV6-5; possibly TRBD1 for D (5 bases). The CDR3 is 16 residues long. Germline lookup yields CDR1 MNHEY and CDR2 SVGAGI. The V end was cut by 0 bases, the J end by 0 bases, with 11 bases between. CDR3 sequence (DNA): TGTGCCAGCAGTTACTCGAGACAGTTCATGAACACTGAAGCTTTCTTT. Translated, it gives CASSYSRQFMNTEAFF.

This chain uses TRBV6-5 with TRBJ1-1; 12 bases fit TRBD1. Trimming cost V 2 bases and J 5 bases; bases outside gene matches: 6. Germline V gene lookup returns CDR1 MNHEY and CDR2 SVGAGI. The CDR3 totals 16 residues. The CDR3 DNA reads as TGTGCCAGCAGTTACGGGACAGGGGGCCGCGGGACTGAAGCTTTCTTT. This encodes CASSYGTGGRGTEAFF.

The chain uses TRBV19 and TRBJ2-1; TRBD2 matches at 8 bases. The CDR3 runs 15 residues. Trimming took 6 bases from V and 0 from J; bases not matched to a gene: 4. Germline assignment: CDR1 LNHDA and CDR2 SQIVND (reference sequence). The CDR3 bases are TGTGCCAGTAGGACGGGGGGGAACTCCTACAATGAGCAGTTCTTC. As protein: CASRTGGNSYNEQFF.

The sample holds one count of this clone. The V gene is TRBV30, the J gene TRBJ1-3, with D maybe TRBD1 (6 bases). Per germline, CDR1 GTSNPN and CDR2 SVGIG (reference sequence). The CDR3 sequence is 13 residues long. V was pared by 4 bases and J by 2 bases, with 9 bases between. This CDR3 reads CAWNPGAGNTIYF. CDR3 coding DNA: TGTGCCTGGAACCCAGGGGCTGGAAACACCATATATTTT.

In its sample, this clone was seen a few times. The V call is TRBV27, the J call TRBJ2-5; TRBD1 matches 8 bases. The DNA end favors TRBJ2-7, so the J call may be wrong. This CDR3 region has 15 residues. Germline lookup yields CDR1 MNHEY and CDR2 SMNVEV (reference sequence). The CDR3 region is CASSPAGTGLYEQYF. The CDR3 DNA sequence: TGTGCCAGCAGTCCGGCCGGGACAGGCCTCTACGAGCAGTACTTC.

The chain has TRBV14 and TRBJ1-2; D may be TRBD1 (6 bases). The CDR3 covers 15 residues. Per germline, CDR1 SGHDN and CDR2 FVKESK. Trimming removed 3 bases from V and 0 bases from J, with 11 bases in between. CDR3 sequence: CASSHRTVTNYGYTF. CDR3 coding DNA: TGTGCCAGCAGCCACCGGACAGTAACTAACTATGGCTACACCTTC.

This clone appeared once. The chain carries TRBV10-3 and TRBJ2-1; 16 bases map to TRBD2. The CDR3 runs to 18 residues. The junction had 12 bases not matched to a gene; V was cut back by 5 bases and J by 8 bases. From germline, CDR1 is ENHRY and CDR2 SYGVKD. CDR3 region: CAISPNPGLAGGPYEQFF. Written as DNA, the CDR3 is TGTGCCATCAGTCCCAACCCGGGACTAGCGGGAGGGCCCTATGAGCAGTTCTTC.

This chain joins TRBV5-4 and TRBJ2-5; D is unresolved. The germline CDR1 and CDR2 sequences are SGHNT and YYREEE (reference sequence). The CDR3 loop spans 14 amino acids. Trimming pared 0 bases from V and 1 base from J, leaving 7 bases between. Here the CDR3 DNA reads TGTGCCAGCAGCTTGGTCCCGGGCCAAGAGACCCAGTACTTC. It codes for CASSLVPGQETQYF.

The CDR3 loop reads CASSGTGNEQYF. The CDR3 DNA reads as TGTGCCAGCAGCGGTACAGGGAACGAGCAGTACTTC. This chain uses TRBV13 with TRBJ2-7, with D possibly TRBD1 on 6 matching bases. Germline CDR1 and CDR2: PRHDT and FYEKMQ (reference sequence). This CDR3 is built from 12 residues. The V end was cut by 5 bases, the J end by 5 bases, with 10 bases between.

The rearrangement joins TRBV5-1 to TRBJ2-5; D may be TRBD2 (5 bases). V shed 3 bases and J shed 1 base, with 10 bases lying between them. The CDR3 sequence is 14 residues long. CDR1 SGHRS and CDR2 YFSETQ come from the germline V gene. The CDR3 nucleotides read TGCGCCAGCAGCTCAAGCGGAACCCAAGAGACCCAGTACTTC. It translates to CASSSSGTQETQYF.